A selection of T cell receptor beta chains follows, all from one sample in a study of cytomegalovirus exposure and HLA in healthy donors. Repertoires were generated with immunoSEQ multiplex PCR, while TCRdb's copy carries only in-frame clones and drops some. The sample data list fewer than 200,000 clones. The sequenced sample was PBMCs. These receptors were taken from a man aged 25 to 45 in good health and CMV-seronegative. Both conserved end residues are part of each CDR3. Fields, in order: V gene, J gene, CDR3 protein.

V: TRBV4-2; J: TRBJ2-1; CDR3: CASSRSGQRAYNEQFF
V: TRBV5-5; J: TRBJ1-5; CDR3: CASSLLIPDKLSNQPQHF
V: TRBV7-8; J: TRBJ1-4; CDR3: CASTRDRLEKLFF
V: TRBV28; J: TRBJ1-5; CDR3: CASGTGNQPQHF
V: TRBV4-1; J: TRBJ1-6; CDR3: CASSLRGQEYNSPLHF
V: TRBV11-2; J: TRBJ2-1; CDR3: CASSFGQVRQEQFF
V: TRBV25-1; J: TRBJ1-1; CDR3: CASSNQGLTEAFF
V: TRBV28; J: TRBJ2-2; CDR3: CASSLGGTTGELFF
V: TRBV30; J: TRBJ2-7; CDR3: CAWRALLPYEQYF
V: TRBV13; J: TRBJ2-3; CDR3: CASSPDRGFTDTQYF
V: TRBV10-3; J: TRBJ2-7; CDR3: CAISGRASGAYEQYF
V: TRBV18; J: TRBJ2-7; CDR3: CASSPARGTSYEQYF
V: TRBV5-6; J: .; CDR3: CASSPDGDSYEQYF
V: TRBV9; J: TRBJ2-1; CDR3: CASSAEQGPYNEQFF
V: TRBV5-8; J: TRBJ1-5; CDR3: CASSSIRGRVSGQPQHF